This T cell receptor (beta chain) was retrieved from a study of blood T cells in healthy people across ages. General study findings and limits: Comparison with aged donors showed that long-lived donors had more naive CD4+ cells and higher diversity.

Worth noting for this clonotype: Its antigen is unidentified.

A sample-barcoded 5' primer and a J-beta primer mix were used in a second PCR of roughly 7 to 12 cycles. Through a template-switch adaptor with 12 random nucleotides, each cDNA molecule received a tag. Each CDR3 protein is one row after TCRdb ran MiXCR on the 5' RACE reads. The sample yields about 730,000 distinct CDR3 sequences, roughly 45% seen once. This clonotype was obtained from a woman aged 60-70 years in good health. The specimen sequenced was blood.

The CDR3 DNA reads as TGTGCCATTTCGGGGGGGCATCAGGAGACCCAGTACTTC. Translation: CAISGGHQETQYF. J is TRBJ2-5 and V is TRBV10-3; the match to TRBD2 covers 8 bases. The trim removed 9 bases at V and 5 bases at J, leaving 8 bases unmatched. The germline V gene has CDR1 ENHRY and CDR2 SYGVKD. The CDR3 covers 13 residues.